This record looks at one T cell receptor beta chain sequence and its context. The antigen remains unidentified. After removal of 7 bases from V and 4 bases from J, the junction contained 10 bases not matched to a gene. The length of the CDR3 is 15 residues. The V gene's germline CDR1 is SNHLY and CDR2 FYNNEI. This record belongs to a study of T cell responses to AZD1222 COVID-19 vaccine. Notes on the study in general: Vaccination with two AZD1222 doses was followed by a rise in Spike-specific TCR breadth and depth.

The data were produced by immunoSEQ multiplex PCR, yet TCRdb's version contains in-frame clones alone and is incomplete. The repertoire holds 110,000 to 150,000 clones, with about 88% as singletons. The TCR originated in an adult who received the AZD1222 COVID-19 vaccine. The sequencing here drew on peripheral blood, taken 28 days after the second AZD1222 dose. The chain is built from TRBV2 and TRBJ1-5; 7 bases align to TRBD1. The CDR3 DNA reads TGTGCCAGCAAAAGGGATTCAGGGGGAAATCAGCCCCAGCATTTT. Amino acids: CASKRDSGGNQPQHF. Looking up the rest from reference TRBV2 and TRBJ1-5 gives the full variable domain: EPEVTQTPSHQVTQMGQEVILRCVPISNHLYFYWYRQILGQKVEFLVSFYNNEISEKSEIFDDQFSVERPDGSNFTLKIRSTKLEDSAMYFCASKRDSGGNQPQHFGDGTRLSIL.